The rows below give T cell receptor beta chains drawn from one sample of a study of blood T cell repertoires in COVID-19. Produced via immunoSEQ multiplex PCR; TCRdb's table is partial and in-frame only. The repertoire holds approximately 110,000 clones, with more than 85% as singletons. Source material: peripheral blood. The origin of the receptors is a man aged 50-59 years with COVID-19, enrolled during active disease. Both conserved end residues are part of each CDR3. Fields, in order: CDR3 length, V gene, J gene, D gene, clone size, CDR3 protein, CDR3 DNA. D genes are given only for firm matches. Clone size is stated in some rows and not others, as once, few, many or a class when expanded.

>13|TRBV10-3|TRBJ1-3|TRBD1|NA
CAISPGQGHTIYF
TGTGCCATCAGCCCGGGACAGGGCCACACCATATATTTT
>16|TRBV18|TRBJ2-2|TRBD1|NA
CASSSIRDRGTGELFF
TGTGCCAGCTCGTCCATCCGGGACAGGGGCACCGGGGAGCTGTTTTTT
>16|TRBV10-2|TRBJ2-1|NA|NA
CASSEPLTFQRSEQFF
TGCGCCAGCAGTGAACCACTAACCTTCCAGAGGAGTGAGCAGTTCTTC
>11|TRBV20-1|TRBJ2-1|NA|NA
CSARRGFEQFF
TGCAGTGCTAGACGGGGATTTGAGCAGTTCTTC
>14|TRBV5-1|TRBJ1-5|NA|NA
CASSRGEGNQPQHF
TGCGCCAGCAGCCGGGGAGAAGGCAATCAGCCCCAGCATTTT
>19|TRBV7-3|TRBJ2-6|NA|once
CASNPTGQRHVSGANVLTF
TGTGCCAGCAACCCGACGGGCCAGCGGCACGTCTCTGGGGCCAACGTCCTGACTTTC
>14|TRBV18|TRBJ1-4|NA|NA
CASSQSAGDEKLFF
TGTGCCAGCTCACAGTCGGCGGGGGACGAAAAACTGTTTTTT
>15|TRBV7-2|TRBJ2-3|TRBD1|NA
CASSLGQGATDTQYF
TGTGCCAGCAGCCTCGGACAGGGGGCCACAGATACGCAGTATTTT
>14|TRBV7-8|TRBJ1-5|NA|NA
CASSLARGHQPQHF
TGTGCCAGCAGCTTAGCCAGGGGCCATCAGCCCCAGCATTTT
>15|TRBV7-2|TRBJ2-3|TRBD2|NA
CASSPGLAGARTQYF
TGTGCCAGCAGCCCCGGACTAGCGGGAGCCCGAACGCAGTATTTT
>13|TRBV19|TRBJ2-1|NA|NA
CASSIRGNNEQFF
TGTGCCAGTAGTATACGGGGGAACAATGAGCAGTTCTTC
>13|TRBV7-9|TRBJ1-4|NA|NA
CASSPRGEEKLFF
TGTGCCAGCAGCCCTCGGGGGGAAGAAAAACTGTTTTTT
>14|TRBV5-4|TRBJ2-3|NA|NA
CASSSRSGTDTQYF
TGTGCCAGCAGCTCCCGTTCTGGCACAGATACGCAGTATTTT
>12|TRBV19|TRBJ2-7|NA|NA
CASSIAGAEQYF
TGTGCCAGTAGTATTGCTGGGGCCGAGCAGTACTTC
>12|TRBV6-5|TRBJ1-2|NA|NA
CASRSGTSGYTF
TGTGCCAGCAGATCCGGGACAAGTGGCTACACCTTC